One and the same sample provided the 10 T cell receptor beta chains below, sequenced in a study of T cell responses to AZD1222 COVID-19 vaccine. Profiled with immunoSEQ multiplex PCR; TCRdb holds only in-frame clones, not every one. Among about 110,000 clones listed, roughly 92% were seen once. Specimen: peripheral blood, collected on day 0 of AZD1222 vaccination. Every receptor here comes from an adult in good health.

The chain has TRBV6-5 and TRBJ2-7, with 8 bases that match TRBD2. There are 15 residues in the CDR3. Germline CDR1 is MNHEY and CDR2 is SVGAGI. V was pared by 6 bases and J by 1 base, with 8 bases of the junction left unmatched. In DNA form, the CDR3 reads TGTGCCAGCAGCCACTCGGGACTAGTTTCCTACGAGCAGTACTTC. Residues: CASSHSGLVSYEQYF.

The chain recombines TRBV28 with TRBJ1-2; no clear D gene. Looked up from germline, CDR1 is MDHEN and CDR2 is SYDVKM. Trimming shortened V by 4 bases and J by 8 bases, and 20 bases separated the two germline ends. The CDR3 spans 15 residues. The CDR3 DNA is TGTGCCAGCAGTTCCCCCCCTGGTAACTTGGGAGGCTACACCTTC. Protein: CASSSPPGNLGGYTF.

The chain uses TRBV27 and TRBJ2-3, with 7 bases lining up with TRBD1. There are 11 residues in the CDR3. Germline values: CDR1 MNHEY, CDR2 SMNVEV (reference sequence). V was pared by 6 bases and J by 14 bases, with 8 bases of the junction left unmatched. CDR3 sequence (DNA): TGTGCCAGCAGGACAGGGAATAGGTGGTATTTT. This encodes CASRTGNRWYF.

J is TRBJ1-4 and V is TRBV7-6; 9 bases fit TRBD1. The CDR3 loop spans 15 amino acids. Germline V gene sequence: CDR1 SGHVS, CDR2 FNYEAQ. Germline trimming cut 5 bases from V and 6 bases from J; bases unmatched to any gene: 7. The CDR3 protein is CASSRRGQGDEKLFF. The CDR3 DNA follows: TGTGCCAGCAGCCGGCGGGGACAGGGTGATGAAAAACTGTTTTTT.

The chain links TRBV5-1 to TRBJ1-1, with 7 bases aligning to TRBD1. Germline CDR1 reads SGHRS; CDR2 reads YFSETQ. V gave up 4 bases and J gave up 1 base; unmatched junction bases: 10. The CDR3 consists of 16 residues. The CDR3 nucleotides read TGCGCCAGCAGCGAAACTCCGGACAGGAGGAACACTGAAGCTTTCTTT. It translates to CASSETPDRRNTEAFF.

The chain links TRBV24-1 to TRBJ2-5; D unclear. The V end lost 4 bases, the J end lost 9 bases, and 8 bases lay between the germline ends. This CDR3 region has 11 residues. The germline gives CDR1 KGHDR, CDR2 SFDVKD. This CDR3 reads CATSERKAQYF. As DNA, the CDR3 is TGTGCCACCAGTGAAAGGAAGGCCCAGTACTTC.

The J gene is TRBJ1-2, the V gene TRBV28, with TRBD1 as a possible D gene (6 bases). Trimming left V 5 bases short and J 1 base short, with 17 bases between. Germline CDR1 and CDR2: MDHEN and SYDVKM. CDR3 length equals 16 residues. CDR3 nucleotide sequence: TGTGCCAGCAGTCTACAGAGGGGGGGGGTTAACTATGGCTACACCTTC. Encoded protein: CASSLQRGGVNYGYTF.

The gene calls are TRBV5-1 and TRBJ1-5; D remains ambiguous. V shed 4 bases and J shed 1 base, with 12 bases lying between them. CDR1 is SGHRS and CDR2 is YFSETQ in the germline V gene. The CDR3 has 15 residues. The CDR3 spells CASSPDGRSNQPQHF. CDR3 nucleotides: TGCGCCAGCAGCCCAGATGGGCGGAGCAATCAGCCCCAGCATTTT.

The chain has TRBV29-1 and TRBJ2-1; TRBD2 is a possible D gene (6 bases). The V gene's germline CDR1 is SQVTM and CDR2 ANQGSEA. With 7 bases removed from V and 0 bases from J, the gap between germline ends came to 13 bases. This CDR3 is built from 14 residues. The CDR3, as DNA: TGCAGCGGGGGGGAGCAGAACTCCTACAATGAGCAGTTCTTC. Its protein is CSGGEQNSYNEQFF.

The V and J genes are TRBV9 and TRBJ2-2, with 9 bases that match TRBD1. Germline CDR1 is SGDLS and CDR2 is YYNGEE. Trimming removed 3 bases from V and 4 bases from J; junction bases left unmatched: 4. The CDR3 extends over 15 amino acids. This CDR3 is CASSERDRVTGELFF. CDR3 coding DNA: TGTGCCAGCAGCGAAAGGGACAGGGTCACCGGGGAGCTGTTTTTT.